The clone carrying this T cell receptor beta chain was found a few times. Its antigen is unknown. The source of the sample is a study of post-analysis software for immune sequencing data. The study's findings and limits: Controls had lower frequencies than patients of a handful of TRBV segments, which included TRBV5-6, TRBV5-1 and TRBV20-1. Strong same-batch co-clustering of samples appeared with F measure clustering.

Germline-derived CDR1 and CDR2 are DFQATT and SNEGSKA (reference sequence). The CDR3 sequence is 12 residues long. Trimming removed 6 bases from V and 6 bases from J, with 14 bases in between. Prepared TCR beta cDNA libraries contained unique molecular identifiers. TCRdb reprocessed the PCR reads via MiXCR and lists one record per CDR3 protein. Here the sample spans about 540,000 distinct CDR3 sequences, around 34% being singletons. Sequencing input: blood. The origin of this receptor is a girl aged 2-17 years with multiple sclerosis. The J gene is TRBJ2-5, the V gene TRBV20-1; TRBD2 might be the D (5 bases). CDR3: CSADTRAQTQYF. The CDR3 DNA follows: TGCAGTGCCGACACTAGAGCGCAGACCCAGTACTTC.